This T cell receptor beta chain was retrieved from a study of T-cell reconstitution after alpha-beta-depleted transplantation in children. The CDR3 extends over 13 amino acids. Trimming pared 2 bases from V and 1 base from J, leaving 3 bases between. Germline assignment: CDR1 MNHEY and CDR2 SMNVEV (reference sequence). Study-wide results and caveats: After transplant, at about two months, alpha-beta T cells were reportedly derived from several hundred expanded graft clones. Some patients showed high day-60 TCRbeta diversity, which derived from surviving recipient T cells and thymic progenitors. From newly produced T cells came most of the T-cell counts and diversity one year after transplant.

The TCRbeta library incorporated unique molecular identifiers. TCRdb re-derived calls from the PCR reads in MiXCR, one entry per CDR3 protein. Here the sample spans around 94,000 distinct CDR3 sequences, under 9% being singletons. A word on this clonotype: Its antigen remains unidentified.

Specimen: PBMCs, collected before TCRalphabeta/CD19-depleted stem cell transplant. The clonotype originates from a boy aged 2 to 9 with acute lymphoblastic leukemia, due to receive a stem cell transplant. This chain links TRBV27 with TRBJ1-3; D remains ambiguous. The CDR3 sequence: CASSLGSGNTIYF. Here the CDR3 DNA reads TGTGCCAGCAGTTTAGGTTCTGGAAACACCATATATTTT.